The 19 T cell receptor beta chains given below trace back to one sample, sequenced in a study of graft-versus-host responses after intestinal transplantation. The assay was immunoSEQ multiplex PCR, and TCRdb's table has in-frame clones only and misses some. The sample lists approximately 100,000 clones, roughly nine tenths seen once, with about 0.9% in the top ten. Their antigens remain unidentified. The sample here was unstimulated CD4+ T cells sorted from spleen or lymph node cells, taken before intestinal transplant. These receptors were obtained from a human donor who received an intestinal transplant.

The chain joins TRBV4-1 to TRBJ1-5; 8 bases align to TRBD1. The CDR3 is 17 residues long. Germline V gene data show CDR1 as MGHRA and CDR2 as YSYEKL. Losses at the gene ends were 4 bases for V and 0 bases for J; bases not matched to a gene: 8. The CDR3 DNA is TGCGCCAGCAGCCCCCGACAGGGGATATATAGCAATCAGCCCCAGCATTTT. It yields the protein CASSPRQGIYSNQPQHF.

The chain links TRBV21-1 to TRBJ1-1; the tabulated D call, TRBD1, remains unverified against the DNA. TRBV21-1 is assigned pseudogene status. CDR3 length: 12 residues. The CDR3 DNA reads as TGTGCCAGCGGGGCCTGCCCCACTGAAGCTTTCTTT. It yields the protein CASGACPTEAFF.

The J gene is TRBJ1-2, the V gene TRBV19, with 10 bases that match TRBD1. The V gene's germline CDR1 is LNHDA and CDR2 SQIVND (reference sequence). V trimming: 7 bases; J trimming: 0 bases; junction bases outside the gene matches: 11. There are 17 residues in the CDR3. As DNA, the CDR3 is TGTGCCAGTAAAACCGGGACAGGGGCGTTAACTAACTATGGCTACACCTTC. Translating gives CASKTGTGALTNYGYTF.

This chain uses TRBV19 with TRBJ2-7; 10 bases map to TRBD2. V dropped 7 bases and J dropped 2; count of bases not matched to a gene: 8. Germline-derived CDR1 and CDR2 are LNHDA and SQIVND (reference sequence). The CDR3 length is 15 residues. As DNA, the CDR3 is TGTGCCAGTACTGAGAGGACTAGCGGAACCTACGAGCAGTACTTC. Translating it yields CASTERTSGTYEQYF.

CDR3 in amino acids: CASSSTRGGSREQYF. The CDR3 nucleotides read TGCGCCAGCAGCTCCACGAGAGGGGGGAGTCGTGAGCAGTACTTC. The chain couples TRBV5-1 to TRBJ2-7; possibly TRBD1 or TRBD2 for D (6 bases each). CDR1 and CDR2 from the germline V gene are SGHRS and YFSETQ. Trimming left V 3 bases short and J 7 bases short, with 20 bases between. The CDR3 runs 15 residues.

This CDR3 reads CASYRSKDSPLHF. DNA for the CDR3: TGCGCCAGCTACAGGTCTAAGGATTCACCCCTCCACTTT. The chain is built from TRBV10-2 and TRBJ1-6; D perhaps matches TRBD1 (5 bases). Per the germline V gene, CDR1 is WSHSY and CDR2 is SAAADI. The CDR3 runs to 13 residues. V shed 8 bases and J shed 8 bases, with 13 bases lying between them.

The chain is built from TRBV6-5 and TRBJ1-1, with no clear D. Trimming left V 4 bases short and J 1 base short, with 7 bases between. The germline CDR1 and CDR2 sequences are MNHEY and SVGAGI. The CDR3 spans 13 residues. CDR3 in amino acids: CASSSGENTEAFF. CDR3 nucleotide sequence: TGTGCCAGCAGTTCAGGAGAGAACACTGAAGCTTTCTTT.

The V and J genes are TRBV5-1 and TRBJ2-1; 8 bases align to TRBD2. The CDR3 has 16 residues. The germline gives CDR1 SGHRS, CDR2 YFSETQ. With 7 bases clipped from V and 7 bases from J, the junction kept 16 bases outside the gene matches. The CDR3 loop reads CASLSSPGLGRNEQFF. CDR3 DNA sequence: TGCGCCAGCCTATCCTCTCCGGGACTAGGGAGGAATGAGCAGTTCTTC.

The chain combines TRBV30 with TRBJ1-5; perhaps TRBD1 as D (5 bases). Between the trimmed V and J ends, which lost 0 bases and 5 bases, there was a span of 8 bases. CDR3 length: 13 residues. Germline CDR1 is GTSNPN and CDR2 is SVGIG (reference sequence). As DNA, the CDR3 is TGTGCCTGGAGTGTACAGGCGGATCAGCCCCAGCATTTT. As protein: CAWSVQADQPQHF.

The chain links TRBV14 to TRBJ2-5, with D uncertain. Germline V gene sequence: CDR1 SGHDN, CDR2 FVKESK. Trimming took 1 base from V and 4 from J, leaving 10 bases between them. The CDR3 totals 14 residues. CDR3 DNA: TGTGCCAGCAGCCAAGGGACCGTGGGAGAGACCCAGTACTTC. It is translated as CASSQGTVGETQYF.

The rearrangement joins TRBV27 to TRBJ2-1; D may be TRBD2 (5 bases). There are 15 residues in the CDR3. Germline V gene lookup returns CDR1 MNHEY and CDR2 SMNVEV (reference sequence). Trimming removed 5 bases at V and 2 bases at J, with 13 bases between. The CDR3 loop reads CASSPGLATYNEQFF. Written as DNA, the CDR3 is TGTGCCAGCAGTCCCGGACTCGCGACCTACAATGAGCAGTTCTTC.

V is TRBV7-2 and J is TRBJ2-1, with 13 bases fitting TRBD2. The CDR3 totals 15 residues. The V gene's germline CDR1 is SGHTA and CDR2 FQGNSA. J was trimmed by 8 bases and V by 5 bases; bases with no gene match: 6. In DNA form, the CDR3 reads TGTGCCAGCAGCAAATGGACTAGCGGGAGCTATGAGCAGTTCTTC. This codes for CASSKWTSGSYEQFF.

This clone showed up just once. CDR3 residues: CASSLEPPPYGSSYNEQFF. CDR3 bases: TGTGCCAGCAGTTTAGAGCCCCCACCTTACGGCAGCTCCTACAATGAGCAGTTCTTC. The chain recombines TRBV27 with TRBJ2-1; D call uncertain. The CDR3 runs to 19 residues. V dropped 2 bases and J dropped 0 bases, with 20 bases sitting between them. Looked up from germline, CDR1 is MNHEY and CDR2 is SMNVEV (reference sequence).

The CDR3 DNA is TGTGCCAGCAGGAGGAGCTACGAGCAGTACTTC. Amino acids: CASRRSYEQYF. The chain recombines TRBV6-5 with TRBJ2-7; D remains ambiguous. V was trimmed by 6 bases and J by 3 bases, leaving 6 bases between them. Germline CDR1 is MNHEY and CDR2 is SVGAGI. The CDR3 is 11 residues long.

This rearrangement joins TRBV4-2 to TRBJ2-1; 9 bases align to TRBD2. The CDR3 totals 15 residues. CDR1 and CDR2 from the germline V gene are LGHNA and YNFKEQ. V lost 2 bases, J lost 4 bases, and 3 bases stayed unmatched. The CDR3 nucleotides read TGTGCCAGCAGCCAACAGCGGGGGGCTTACAATGAGCAGTTCTTC. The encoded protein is CASSQQRGAYNEQFF.

The DNA of the CDR3 is TGCGCCAGCAGCCAGGGACTAGTAAAAAAGGGGGGCACAGATACGCAGTATTTT. This translates into CASSQGLVKKGGTDTQYF. V and J are TRBV4-1 and TRBJ2-3; 8 positions match TRBD2. The V segment lost 3 bases and the J segment 1 base; nucleotides outside the gene matches: 12. The CDR3 extends over 18 amino acids. CDR1 and CDR2 from the germline V gene are MGHRA and YSYEKL.

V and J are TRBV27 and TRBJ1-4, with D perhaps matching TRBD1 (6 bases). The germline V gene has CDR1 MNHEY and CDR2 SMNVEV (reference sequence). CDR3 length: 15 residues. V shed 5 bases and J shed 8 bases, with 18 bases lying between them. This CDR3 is CASSPRTAGEEKLFF. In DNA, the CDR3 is TGTGCCAGCAGTCCAAGGACAGCAGGGGAAGAAAAACTGTTTTTT.

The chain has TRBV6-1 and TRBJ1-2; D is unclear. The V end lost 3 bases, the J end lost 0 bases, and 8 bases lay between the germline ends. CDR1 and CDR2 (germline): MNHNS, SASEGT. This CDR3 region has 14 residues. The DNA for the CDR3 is TGTGCCAGCAGTGAGATGTCTCCTAACTATGGCTACACCTTC. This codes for CASSEMSPNYGYTF.

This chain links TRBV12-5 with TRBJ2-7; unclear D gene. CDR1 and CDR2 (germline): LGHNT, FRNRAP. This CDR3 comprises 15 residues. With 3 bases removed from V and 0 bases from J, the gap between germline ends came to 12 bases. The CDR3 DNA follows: TGTGCTAGTGGTTTCAAACCATCGAGCTCCTACGAGCAGTACTTC. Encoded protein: CASGFKPSSSYEQYF.